Following are 7 T cell receptor beta chains from one sample sequenced in a study of cytomegalovirus exposure and HLA in healthy donors. The PCR contained 60 Vbeta and 13 Jbeta primers. This table comes from immunoSEQ multiplex PCR, and its TCRdb copy is limited to in-frame clones, with some not included. Of about 130,000 clones detected, 75% to 80% appear once; the ten largest clones hold around 2%. Sequenced material: PBMCs. The source is a man aged 25 to 45 in good health and CMV-seronegative.

The CDR3 is CASKARDTTYEQYF. CDR3 sequence (DNA): TGTGCCAGCAAGGCGAGGGACACAACCTACGAGCAGTACTTC. The chain recombines TRBV6-5 with TRBJ2-7, with D perhaps matching TRBD1 (6 bases). The V end lost 7 bases, the J end lost 2 bases, and 15 bases lay between the germline ends. In germline, CDR1 is MNHEY, CDR2 SVGAGI. The CDR3 is 14 amino acids.

There are a few counts of this clone. The genes are TRBV27 and TRBJ2-2; D may be TRBD1 (7 bases). Germline CDR1 is MNHEY and CDR2 is SMNVEV (reference sequence). V lost 5 bases and J 3 bases, leaving 16 bases between the germline ends. The CDR3 has 16 amino acids. The CDR3 protein is CASSALGRGDTGELFF. The CDR3 DNA reads as TGTGCCAGCAGTGCCCTCGGCAGGGGGGACACCGGGGAGCTGTTTTTT.

V is TRBV30 and J is TRBJ2-7; maybe TRBD1 (6 bases). Germline V gives CDR1 GTSNPN, CDR2 SVGIG (reference sequence). The CDR3 length is 14 residues. Trimming took 3 bases from V and 5 from J, leaving 17 bases between them. CDR3: CAWSRQVRRNEQYF. CDR3 coding DNA: TGTGCCTGGAGCCGACAGGTCCGGAGGAACGAGCAGTACTTC.

The chain recombines TRBV6-1 with TRBJ1-2, with 11 bases matching TRBD1. The CDR3 has 17 amino acids. CDR1 is MNHNS, CDR2 SASEGT, per germline. Trimming removed 6 bases from V and 11 bases from J; junction bases left unmatched: 20. In DNA form, the CDR3 reads TGTGCCAGCAGCGAACGCACAGGGACAGGGGGTATTGTCGGATACACCTTC. This gives the protein CASSERTGTGGIVGYTF.

The chain employs TRBV2 and TRBJ2-1; 14 bases line up with TRBD2. Losses at the gene ends were 1 base for V and 8 bases for J; bases not matched to a gene: 7. The CDR3 sequence is 17 residues long. In germline, CDR1 is SNHLY, CDR2 FYNNEI. The CDR3 region has the DNA TGTGCCAGCAGTGAAGTCTTTGGGACTAGCGGGAGCCATGAGCAGTTCTTC. It translates to CASSEVFGTSGSHEQFF.

The V gene is TRBV4-1, the J gene TRBJ2-5; D call uncertain. The J call may be incorrect, as the DNA end agrees better with TRBJ2-7. Germline loops: CDR1 MGHRA, CDR2 YSYEKL. This CDR3 contains 13 residues. The CDR3 DNA sequence: TGCGCCAGCAGCCGAGGTCCCACCTACGAGCAGTACTTC. Translating gives CASSRGPTYEQYF.

The V gene is TRBV5-6, the J gene TRBJ1-2; TRBD1 is a possible D gene (6 bases). CDR1 is SGHDT, CDR2 YYEEEE, per germline. V gave up 0 bases and J gave up 5 bases, with 11 bases separating them. CDR3 length: 14 residues. This CDR3 reads CASSLGDRNYGYTF. The CDR3 coding sequence is TGTGCCAGCAGCTTGGGTGACAGGAATTATGGCTACACCTTC.